The subject of this entry is one TCR beta chain. No antigen is known for it. It was with 60 Vbeta and 13 Jbeta primers that the PCR ran. The data were produced by immunoSEQ multiplex PCR, yet TCRdb's version contains in-frame clones alone and is incomplete. In total, the table holds under 100,000 clones. The data are from a study of cytomegalovirus exposure and HLA in healthy donors. The CDR3 length is 14 residues. V dropped 7 bases and J dropped 2; count of bases not matched to a gene: 6. Germline CDR1 and CDR2: SGHRS and YFSETQ. Broader study findings: About 87% or about 30% of the time was how often most TCR beta V segments were productive, according to an earlier analysis.

This rearrangement joins TRBV5-1 to TRBJ2-5; the match to TRBD2 covers 9 bases. Specimen: PBMCs. The source is a man under 40 in good health and CMV-seronegative. The CDR3 nucleotides read TGCGCCAGCGGACGCGGGAGGGAGCAAGAGACCCAGTACTTC. Translating gives CASGRGREQETQYF.